The rows below give T cell receptor beta chains drawn from one sample of a study of T cells in Graves' hyperthyroidism and ophthalmopathy. MiXCR, applied by TCRdb to the multiplex PCR reads, yields one record per CDR3 protein. The table has about 250,000 distinct CDR3 sequences, approximately 21% seen once. The sequenced sample consisted of blood. The source of these receptors is a man aged 25-45 years with Graves' ophthalmopathy. The CDR3 runs from the conserved cysteine through the conserved F or W. D genes are given only for firm matches. Clone size is given for some rows only: seen once, a few or many times, or a class if the clone is expanded.

>TRBV7-2|.|.|TRBJ2-3
TGTGCCAGCAGCACCCAACAGGGGCGGGGAGATACGCAGTATTTT
CASSTQQGRGDTQYF
>TRBV5-1|.|.|TRBJ1-4
TGCGCCAGCAGCTTGTCCCTATCAGGACTAAAAAATGAAAAACTGTTTTTT
CASSLSLSGLKNEKLFF
>TRBV20-1|.|.|TRBJ1-2
TGCAGTGCCAACAGGGATTTCGATGGCTACACCTTC
CSANRDFDGYTF
>TRBV28|.|.|TRBJ1-2
TGTGCCAGCAGTTTAAAGACAGTCGGCTACACCTTC
CASSLKTVGYTF
>TRBV12-3/TRBV12-4|many|.|TRBJ1-5
TGTGCCAGCAGTTTATGGCCGGGGGGCAATCAGCCCCAGCATTTT
CASSLWPGGNQPQHF
>TRBV2|.|TRBD1|TRBJ2-2
TGTGCCAGCAGGGACAGGGGGCTTGGCACCGGGGAGCTGTTTTTT
CASRDRGLGTGELFF
>TRBV30|many|TRBD2|TRBJ2-1
TGTGCCTGGAGCGAAACTAGCGCTAACTACAATGAGCAGTTCTTC
CAWSETSANYNEQFF
>TRBV28|few|TRBD1|TRBJ1-5
TGTGCCAGCAGTTTACCCGGGACAGGGGTTAGCAATCAGCCCCAGCATTTT
CASSLPGTGVSNQPQHF
>TRBV3-1|few|.|TRBJ2-6
TGTGCCAGCAGCCAAGGGACGGGTCACTCTGGGGCCAACGTCCTGACTTTC
CASSQGTGHSGANVLTF
>TRBV19|.|TRBD1|TRBJ2-1
TGTGCCAGTACCAAGACAGGGGCCTCCTACAATGAGCAGTTCTTC
CASTKTGASYNEQFF
>TRBV10-3|once|.|TRBJ1-3
TGTGCCATCAGTGGGCGTGTGGACACCATATATTTT
CAISGRVDTIYF
>TRBV5-5|few|TRBD1|TRBJ2-5
TGTGCCAGCAGCCCGACAGGGGGCAGCGGGGAGACCCAGTACTTC
CASSPTGGSGETQYF
>TRBV5-5|.|TRBD2|TRBJ2-6
TGTGCCAGCAGCGTCTGGACTAGCGGGAGGACCGGGGCCAACGTCCTGACTTTC
CASSVWTSGRTGANVLTF
>TRBV25-1|.|.|TRBJ2-7
TGTGCCAGCAGTGCTGGAGGCGGTTCCTACGAGCAGTACTTC
CASSAGGGSYEQYF
>TRBV12-3/TRBV12-4|few|.|TRBJ2-5
TGTGCCAGCAGTTTGGAGTACCTGTTCCAAGAGACCCAGTACTTC
CASSLEYLFQETQYF
>TRBV9|.|TRBD2|TRBJ2-7
TGTGCCAGCAGCGTAGGGGGGGGTGCCTTCGAGCAGTACTTC
CASSVGGGAFEQYF
>TRBV5-1|.|TRBD2|TRBJ2-3
TGCGCCAGCAGCTTGAACCTAGCGGGAGTATCCCCCCGGTATTTT
CASSLNLAGVSPRYF
>TRBV7-2|.|TRBD2|TRBJ2-3
TGTGCCAGCAGCTTAGTCCCGGCGGGAGGCCCAGATACGCAGTATTTT
CASSLVPAGGPDTQYF